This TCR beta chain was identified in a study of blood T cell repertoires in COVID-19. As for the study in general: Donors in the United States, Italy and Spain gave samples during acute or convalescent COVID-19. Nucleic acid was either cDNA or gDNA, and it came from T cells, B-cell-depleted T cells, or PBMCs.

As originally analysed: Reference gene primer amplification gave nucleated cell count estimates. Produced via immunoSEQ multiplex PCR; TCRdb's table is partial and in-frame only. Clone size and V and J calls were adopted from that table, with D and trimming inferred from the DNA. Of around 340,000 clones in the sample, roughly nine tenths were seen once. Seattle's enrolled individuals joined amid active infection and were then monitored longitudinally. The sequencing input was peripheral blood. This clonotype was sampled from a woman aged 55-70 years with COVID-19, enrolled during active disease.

CDR3: CASSAETGSGNTIYF. Written as DNA, the CDR3 is TGTGCCAGCAGCGCCGAAACAGGGTCAGGAAACACCATATATTTT. The chain links TRBV9 to TRBJ1-3; TRBD1 might be the D (6 bases). This CDR3 comprises 15 residues. V was trimmed by 3 bases and J by 4 bases, leaving 14 bases between them. Per germline, CDR1 SGDLS and CDR2 YYNGEE.